This T cell receptor beta chain comes out of a study of T cells after somatic rescue of genetic block. Points on this clone: The sample carries other DNA sequences with the same CDR3.

TCRdb keeps only in-frame clones here, not all; method: immunoSEQ multiplex PCR. The sample records about 120,000 clones, 75% to 95% being singletons. V dropped 3 bases and J dropped 1 base, with 8 bases sitting between them. CDR1 is SNHLY, CDR2 FYNNEI, per germline. CDR3 size: 14 residues. Material: peripheral blood mononuclear cells (PBMCs). The receptor was isolated from a woman aged 18-35 years. The genes are TRBV2 and TRBJ2-3; D is tentatively TRBD1 or TRBD2 (6 bases each). The CDR3 DNA sequence: TGTGCCAGCAGTGAGGGGGGCGGCACAGATACGCAGTATTTT. Protein product: CASSEGGGTDTQYF.